This section outlines one TCR beta chain sequence together with its context. This entry comes from a study of human T cells and chemical hapten exposure. The CDR3 contains 12 residues. CDR1 and CDR2 (germline): SQVTM, ANQGSEA. With V trimmed by 6 bases and J by 7 bases, 8 bases remained unmatched. TCRdb used MiXCR to reprocess the RACE reads, holding one entry per CDR3 protein. The table shows 150,000 to 200,000 distinct CDR3 sequences, with 20% to 25% occurring only once. Time point: patch test 1, 2 weeks after DPC sensitization. The treatment denotes: therapeutic diphenylcyclopropenone sensitization with weekly scalp DPC.

This specimen was whole blood, taken in connection with sensitization to the hapten diphenylcyclopropenone (DPC). V is TRBV29-1 and J is TRBJ1-1; 7 positions agree with TRBD1. The sequence came from a woman aged 45-65 years with alopecia areata. Some clones in this sample may be carry-over from other donors' samples. The CDR3 bases are TGCAGCGTCCGGGACAGCCTTTATGAAGCTTTCTTT. The encoded protein is CSVRDSLYEAFF.